The clone carrying this T cell receptor beta chain appeared a few times. This sample is drawn from a study of blood T cell repertoires in COVID-19. Study-wide background: Acute and convalescent COVID-19 specimens originated in the United States, Italy and Spain. PBMCs, B-cell-depleted T cells, or T cells provided the cDNA or gDNA that made up the material.

Original methodology: Reference gene primer amplification gave estimated nucleated cell counts. Data came from immunoSEQ multiplex PCR; TCRdb stores just in-frame clones and leaves some out. From that table come the V and J calls and clone size; the DNA was used to work out D and trimming. The sample yields fewer than 250,000 clones, 70% to 90% seen once. The TCR sequence derives from a man aged 40-55 years with acute or convalescent COVID-19. Sequenced input: peripheral blood.

The CDR3 DNA reads TGCAGCGCTACGACAGGAGAAGGGACTGAAGCTTTCTTT. This translates into CSATTGEGTEAFF. This chain uses TRBV29-1 with TRBJ1-1; the D gene is possibly TRBD1 (6 bases). Germline V gives CDR1 SQVTM, CDR2 ANQGSEA. The CDR3 loop spans 13 amino acids. V was shortened by 7 bases and J by 5 bases, with 17 bases between the two germline ends.